The 23 T cell receptor beta chains in this list originate from one sample, sequenced in a study of CD8 T cells in ankylosing spondylitis (dated by TCRdb to about 2017). Study-wide findings and limitations: Blood from ankylosing spondylitis patients appeared to be characterized by a TCR beta motif composed of 7 to 9 highly homologous amino acid variants.

Library generation was performed with 5' RACE. Instrument used: Illumina HiSeq 2500. The public reads were reanalyzed by TCRdb: fastp trimming at Q25, MiXCR alignment, in-frame beta chains only. Rows are combined by CDR3 protein, so each entry shows the most common genes and DNA. The sample table shows around 490,000 distinct CDR3 sequences, and 5.3% are seen once. 3% to 4.5% of the sample is held by the ten biggest clonotypes. These receptors' antigens are unknown. Sequenced material: blood, either unsorted or a sorted T cell fraction (not recorded which). The receptors were sampled from a male donor with ankylosing spondylitis.

Remarks on this clonotype: The junction differs from germline at one of its ends, possibly a read error. The J gene is TRBJ2-2, the V gene TRBV24-1; maybe TRBD2 (5 bases). CDR1 is KGHDR, CDR2 SFDVKD, per germline. The CDR3 is made up of 12 amino acids. The CDR3 DNA sequence: TGTGCCACCAGTGTACCTACCGGGGAGCCGTTTTTT. It yields the protein CATSVPTGEPFF.

This clonotype was recorded a few times. V usage is TRBV4-1 and J usage is TRBJ2-7; D tentatively reads TRBD1 or TRBD2 (5 bases each). V lost 1 base, J lost 4 bases, and 20 bases lay in between. Germline values: CDR1 MGHRA, CDR2 YSYEKL. CDR3 length equals 17 residues. CDR3 coding DNA: TGCGCCAGCAGCCAAGTTGCCGGGACCCGGGCGTTGTACGAGCAGTACTTC. Its translation: CASSQVAGTRALYEQYF.

V usage is TRBV28 and J usage is TRBJ1-5; D call uncertain. The CDR3 spans 15 residues. The germline CDR1 and CDR2 sequences are MDHEN and SYDVKM. The V end lost 8 bases, the J end lost 1 base, and 15 bases lay between the germline ends. The CDR3 region is CASGLGPGSNQPQHF. CDR3 nucleotides: TGTGCCAGCGGTCTTGGCCCTGGGAGCAATCAGCCCCAGCATTTT.

This clonotype was seen many times. This chain joins TRBV7-9 and TRBJ2-7; D may be TRBD2 (5 bases). This CDR3 spans 12 amino acids. The V gene lost 4 bases and the J gene lost 3 bases, with 7 bases spanning the gap. Germline CDR1 and CDR2: SEHNR and FQNEAQ (reference sequence). The DNA of the CDR3 is TGTGCCAGCAGCTCCGGACTCTACGAGCAGTACTTC. As protein: CASSSGLYEQYF.

This clonotype was seen repeatedly, ten times or more. V is TRBV20-1 and J is TRBJ1-1; D possibly corresponds to TRBD1 (5 bases). Germline V gene sequence: CDR1 DFQATT, CDR2 SNEGSKA (reference sequence). The CDR3 length is 14 residues. V was pared by 0 bases and J by 10 bases, with 18 bases between. CDR3 loop: CSARDPRGGVGAFF. CDR3 DNA sequence: TGCAGTGCTAGAGATCCCCGTGGGGGGGTAGGAGCTTTCTTT.

This clonotype was recorded at least ten times. The chain uses TRBV9 and TRBJ2-3; 8 positions agree with TRBD1. J lost 3 bases, V lost 4 bases, and 16 bases had no gene match. The CDR3 length is 18 residues. Looked up from germline, CDR1 is SGDLS and CDR2 is YYNGEE. As DNA, the CDR3 is TGTGCCAGCAGCCATGAAAGCCCCCCCAGGGGGCGTACAGATACGCAGTATTTT. Its translation is CASSHESPPRGRTDTQYF.

This clonotype came up many times. The chain has TRBV7-9 and TRBJ2-3; TRBD2 matches 12 bases. The CDR3 is 17 residues long. The V segment lost 2 bases and the J segment 6 bases; nucleotides outside the gene matches: 9. In germline, CDR1 is SEHNR, CDR2 FQNEAQ (reference sequence). The CDR3 sequence: CASSLTSGGPLIDTQYF. Here the CDR3 DNA reads TGTGCCAGCAGCTTAACTAGCGGGGGGCCTCTAATCGATACGCAGTATTTT.

This clonotype has ten or more counts. V is TRBV10-3 and J is TRBJ2-3, with D possibly called TRBD1 or TRBD2 (5 bases each). Trimming removed 6 bases from V and 1 base from J, with 17 bases in between. CDR3 length: 16 amino acids. CDR1 and CDR2 (germline): ENHRY, SYGVKD. In nucleotides, the CDR3 is TGTGCCATCAGCCGTAAAGGGGACGGAGGCACAGATACGCAGTATTTT. Protein product: CAISRKGDGGTDTQYF.

This clonotype was counted at least ten times. The chain has TRBV20-1 and TRBJ2-7; TRBD1 matches at 7 bases. J was trimmed by 2 bases and V by 4 bases; bases with no gene match: 2. Germline V gene lookup returns CDR1 DFQATT and CDR2 SNEGSKA (reference sequence). The CDR3 sequence is 12 residues long. DNA of the CDR3: TGCAGTGCTATTGGACAGGCCTACGAGCAGTACTTC. Residues: CSAIGQAYEQYF.

This clonotype was recorded at least ten times. The chain recombines TRBV6-1 with TRBJ1-1; unclear D gene. V lost 7 bases and J 0 bases, leaving 12 bases between the germline ends. This CDR3 has 14 amino acids. Germline assignment: CDR1 MNHNS and CDR2 SASEGT. The CDR3 spells CASNPSGLNTEAFF. For the CDR3, the DNA is TGTGCCAGCAATCCATCGGGCCTGAACACTGAAGCTTTCTTT.

Many counts were recorded for this clonotype. J is TRBJ1-1 and V is TRBV10-3; D is ambiguous. The germline V gene encodes CDR1 ENHRY and CDR2 SYGVKD. This CDR3 has 15 amino acids. Between the trimmed V and J ends, which lost 0 bases and 1 base, there was a span of 9 bases. The CDR3 loop is CAISESLRGNTEAFF. The CDR3, as DNA: TGTGCCATCAGTGAGTCTCTCCGGGGGAACACTGAAGCTTTCTTT.

This clonotype was detected ten times or more. V is TRBV29-1 and J is TRBJ2-3; D unclear. The CDR3 spans 13 residues. V lost 6 bases, J lost 1 base, and 11 bases lay in between. Looked up from germline, CDR1 is SQVTM and CDR2 is ANQGSEA. CDR3: CSVIVYRTDTQYF. The CDR3 nucleotides read TGCAGCGTCATAGTTTACCGCACAGATACGCAGTATTTT.

This clonotype occurred many times. J is TRBJ2-1 and V is TRBV9, with 11 positions matching TRBD2. Germline V gene data show CDR1 as SGDLS and CDR2 as YYNGEE. The CDR3 is 19 residues long. The J segment lost 0 bases and the V segment lost 4 bases, leaving 12 bases of the junction unmatched. CDR3 sequence: CASSPGASGGKSSYNEQFF. The CDR3 region has the DNA TGTGCCAGCAGCCCAGGGGCTAGCGGGGGGAAGAGCTCCTACAATGAGCAGTTCTTC.

This clonotype was counted many times. V and J are TRBV29-1 and TRBJ2-7; 10 bases line up with TRBD1. The junction had 7 bases not matched to a gene; V was cut back by 0 bases and J by 5 bases. This CDR3 spans 15 amino acids. Germline CDR1 and CDR2: SQVTM and ANQGSEA. The CDR3 DNA is TGCAGCGTTGAAGAGGAGGGACAGGGGTTTGACGAGCAGTACTTC. Translating it yields CSVEEEGQGFDEQYF.

This clonotype was recorded a few times. The chain is built from TRBV25-1 and TRBJ2-2; D possibly corresponds to TRBD1 (5 bases). CDR3 length: 14 residues. Trimming removed 1 base at V and 5 bases at J, with 8 bases between. From germline, CDR1 is MGHDK and CDR2 SYGVNS. The CDR3 nucleotides are TGTGCCAGCAGTGAATGGGGCGGAACCGGGGAGCTGTTTTTT. Its translation: CASSEWGGTGELFF.

This clonotype has ten or more counts. The junction departs from the called germline gene at one end, perhaps through a read error. The chain uses TRBV7-3 and TRBJ2-7; D uncertain. Germline V lookup: CDR1 SGHTA, CDR2 FQGTGA. CDR3 length equals 12 residues. CDR3 loop: CASSLDGYKQYF. The CDR3 DNA reads TGTGCCAGCAGCCTTGACGGCTACAAGCAGTACTTC.

The chain is built from TRBV6-8 and TRBJ1-1; no firm D call. This CDR3 is 12 amino acids long. The V and J ends lost 7 bases and 5 bases respectively, with 11 bases between them. Germline V CDR1 and CDR2: MNHGY, SAAAGT. The CDR3, as DNA: TGTGCCAGCAAGCGCGCTTGGACTGAAGCTTTCTTT. This codes for CASKRAWTEAFF.

This clonotype was detected only a few times. V and J are TRBV7-8 and TRBJ1-5, with 10 bases that match TRBD1. The CDR3 covers 17 residues. CDR1 is SGHVS, CDR2 FQNEAQ, per germline. Trimming cost V 2 bases and J 5 bases; bases outside gene matches: 9. CDR3 coding DNA: TGTGCCAGCAGCTTATTGACCGGGACAGGGGTCGATCAGCCCCAGCATTTT. It translates to CASSLLTGTGVDQPQHF.

This clonotype showed up many times. This chain connects TRBV4-2 to TRBJ2-7; 10 positions match TRBD1. V shed 4 bases and J 3 bases; nucleotides not matched to a gene: 3. Germline CDR1 LGHNA, CDR2 YNFKEQ. This CDR3 contains 14 residues. The CDR3 protein is CASSPGQGLYEQYF. CDR3 bases: TGTGCCAGCAGCCCGGGACAGGGGCTCTACGAGCAGTACTTC.

This clonotype occurred many times. V gene TRBV6-1 combines with J gene TRBJ1-1; unclear D gene. CDR1 is MNHNS, CDR2 SASEGT, per germline. CDR3 size: 13 residues. V was trimmed by 6 bases and J by 7 bases, leaving 15 bases between them. The CDR3 DNA reads TGTGCCAGCAGCGACGGGCCAGGAGATGAAGCTTTCTTT. This translates into CASSDGPGDEAFF.

This clonotype was detected ten times or more. The chain recombines TRBV28 with TRBJ2-7; 11 positions match TRBD2. Germline CDR1 is MDHEN and CDR2 is SYDVKM. The CDR3 consists of 14 residues. The junction had 8 bases not matched to a gene; V was cut back by 8 bases and J by 5 bases. The CDR3: CASGSSGRTHEQYF. DNA for the CDR3: TGTGCCAGCGGTTCTAGCGGGAGGACCCACGAGCAGTACTTC.

This clonotype was observed many times. V gene TRBV4-3 combines with J gene TRBJ1-1, with D unclear. The CDR3 length is 16 residues. Trimming cost V 2 bases and J 1 base, with 14 bases left between them. Germline-derived CDR1 and CDR2 are LGHNA and YSLEER. CDR3 nucleotides: TGCGCCAGCAGCCAATCGGTGTTGGGGAAGAACACTGAAGCTTTCTTT. Its protein is CASSQSVLGKNTEAFF.

This clonotype was found many times. The chain uses TRBV15 and TRBJ1-1, with D possibly being TRBD1 (5 bases). This CDR3 has 13 residues. From germline, CDR1 is LNHNV and CDR2 YYDKDF (reference sequence). V was cut by 0 bases and J by 10 bases, with 12 bases left in between. The CDR3, as DNA: TGTGCCACCAGCAGAGAAGGCGTCGGGGGAGCTTTCTTT. Amino acids: CATSREGVGGAFF.